A single T cell receptor (beta chain) is shown here with its context. The antigen this receptor binds is unknown. Base quality data are lacking; no much larger clone is found one base away. This sample was taken from a study of Ad26.COV2.S vaccination and SARS-CoV-2 variants (dated by TCRdb to about 2021). Background for the entire study: Vaccine-arm donors were drawn from COV1001, a multicentre, randomized, double-blind, placebo-controlled phase I-IIa trial of Ad26.COV2.S in healthy adults. Ad26.COV2.S was administered intramuscularly at 5 x 10^10 or 1 x 10^11 viral particles, either as a single shot or as two shots given 56 days apart. The specificity and breadth of SARS-CoV-2-reactive T cell receptors after Ad26.COV2.S vaccination were assessed by TCRbeta repertoire sequencing. The TCR-sequenced set comprised roughly 30 samples: about 19 Ad26.COV2.S vaccine recipients, 5 placebo recipients and 8 SARS-CoV-2 convalescent individuals. Trial participants were randomized into five groups of five, in which low-dose or high-dose Ad26.COV2.S was given once or twice, or placebo was given on both occasions. Investigators did not know the trial group allocation while performing experiments and assessing outcomes.

The immunoSEQ Assay was the method used to sequence TCRbeta CDR3 regions. After extraction, genomic DNA underwent amplification by bias-controlled multiplex PCR, followed by high-throughput sequencing. In the paper's pipeline: Collapsing and filtering of sequences were performed to quantify the absolute abundance of each unique TCRbeta CDR3 region. T cell fraction was estimated by normalizing TCRbeta template counts to usable DNA, which was measured by amplifying reference genes present in all nucleated cells. Repertoire TCRs were annotated as SARS-CoV-2-specific by exact matching of V gene, CDR3 amino acid sequence and J gene to a known reactive TCR set. MIRA supplied the reference SARS-CoV-2 TCR set, which was filtered for enrichment in COVID-19-positive ImmuneCODE repertoires so that public or cross-reactive TCRs were removed. Using the MIRA antigens, annotated TCRs were further analysed by specific ORF or by position within an ORF. Depth was the summed frequency of annotated unique rearrangements, while breadth was defined as annotated unique rearrangements over total unique productive rearrangements. Two-sided Wilcoxon rank-sum tests were applied when comparing TCR breadth between groups. This immuneACCESS table, as held by TCRdb, lists in-frame sequences with V and J called but not all clones. Of the missing ones, under half trace to an unresolved V gene in checked studies; the others have no known cause. V, J and clone size were drawn from that table, and D and trimming were deduced from the DNA. The sample table records roughly 680,000 clones; about 90% of these occur just once. The leading ten clones occupy about 1.5% of the sample.

What the work shows at the level of the full study, not this receptor alone: The study lacked the statistical power to compare responses across vaccine doses or regimens. According to the authors, total T cell responses may have been underestimated by the TCR breadth and depth analyses. Substantial breadth of spike-specific CD8+ and CD4+ T cell responses was reported after vaccination. Higher spike-specific TCR breadth was observed in Ad26.COV2.S recipients than in placebo recipients (P = 0.0014). Non-spike TCR breadth was comparable between vaccine and placebo recipients, consistent with the vaccine containing only spike.

According to the study, the label for this sample's treatment or condition signals: approximately 18 received Ad26.COV2.S at low or high dose, single or two shots; a few received placebo; per-sample allocation not given. For vaccine and placebo recipients, repertoires were sequenced using samples collected on day 63 after the first injection. Between 29 July and 7 August 2020, Cohort 1b enrolled about 27 adults aged 18-55 years at one site in Boston, USA. As a vaccine, Ad26.COV2.S was a replication-incompetent adenovirus type 26 vector that expressed a prefusion-stabilized SARS-CoV-2 spike protein derived from the original Wuhan strain. This clonotype was obtained from a person aged 18 to 59 who received the Ad26.COV2.S COVID-19 vaccine or a placebo. Sequencing was performed on peripheral blood, taken in a trial of Ad26.COV2.S vaccine versus placebo.

The encoded CDR3 is CASSSPGVSTDTQYF. The DNA sequence is as follows: TGTGCCAGCAGTTCCCCCGGGGTGTCGACAGATACGCAGTATTTT. The chain links TRBV27 with TRBJ2-3, with a tentative D gene TRBD2 over 5 matching bases. Counted from cysteine to phenylalanine, this CDR3 has 15 amino acids. Only the CDR3 region is kept as DNA, spanning 45 bases read in frame from base 1. Cut back by 4 bases and 3 bases, the V and J ends lie 14 bases apart. From a lookup of the germline V gene (reference sequence), CDR1 and CDR2 are MNHEY and SMNVEV.